This TCR beta chain was identified in a study of control samples from healthy donors and cancer patients. Assay used: immunoSEQ multiplex PCR; TCRdb lists only in-frame clones, some missing. The sample yields 150,000 to 200,000 clones, 80% to 95% seen once. Trimming left V 6 bases short and J 5 bases short, with 14 bases between. CDR3 size: 13 residues. V usage is TRBV12-3 or TRBV12-4 and J usage is TRBJ2-7; D unclear. Sequencing used blood. This sequence originates from a woman aged 25 to 45 in good health. The CDR3 bases are TGTGCCAGCAGCCGCAGGAGCCGGGACGAGCAGTACTTC. Amino acid sequence: CASSRRSRDEQYF.